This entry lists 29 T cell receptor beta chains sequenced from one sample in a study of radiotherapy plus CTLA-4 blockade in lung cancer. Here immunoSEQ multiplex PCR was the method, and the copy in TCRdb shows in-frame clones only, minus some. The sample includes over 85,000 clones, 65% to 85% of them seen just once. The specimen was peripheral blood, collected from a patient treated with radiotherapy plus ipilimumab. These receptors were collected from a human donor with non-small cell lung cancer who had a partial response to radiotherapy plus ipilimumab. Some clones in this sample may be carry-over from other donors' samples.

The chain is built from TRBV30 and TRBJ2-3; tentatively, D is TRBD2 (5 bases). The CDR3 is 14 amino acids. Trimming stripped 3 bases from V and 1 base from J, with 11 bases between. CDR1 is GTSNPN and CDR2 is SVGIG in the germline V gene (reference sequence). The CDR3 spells CAWSVASRTDTQYF. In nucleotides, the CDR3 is TGTGCCTGGAGCGTAGCGAGTCGCACAGATACGCAGTATTTT.

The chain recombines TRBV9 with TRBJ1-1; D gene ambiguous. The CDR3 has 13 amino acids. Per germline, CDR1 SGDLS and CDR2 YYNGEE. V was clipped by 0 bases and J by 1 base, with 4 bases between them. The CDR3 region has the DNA TGTGCCAGCAGCGTAGACAGGAACACTGAAGCTTTCTTT. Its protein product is CASSVDRNTEAFF. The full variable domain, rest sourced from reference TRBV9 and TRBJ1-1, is DSGVTQTPKHLITATGQRVTLRCSPRSGDLSVYWYQQSLDQGLQFLIQYYNGEERAKGNILERFSAQQFPDLHSELNLSSLELGDSALYFCASSVDRNTEAFFGQGTRLTVV.

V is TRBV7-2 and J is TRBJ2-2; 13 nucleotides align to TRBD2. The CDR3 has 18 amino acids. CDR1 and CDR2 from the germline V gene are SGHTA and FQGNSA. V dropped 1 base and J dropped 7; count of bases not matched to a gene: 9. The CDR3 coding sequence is TGTGCCAGCAGCTTAGTCGGCGGACTAGCGGGGGCGCACGGGGAGCTGTTTTTT. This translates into CASSLVGGLAGAHGELFF. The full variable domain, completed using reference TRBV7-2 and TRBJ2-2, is GAGVSQSPSNKVTEKGKDVELRCDPISGHTALYWYRQSLGQGLEFLIYFQGNSAPDKSGLPSDRFSAERTGGSVSTLTIQRTQQEDSAVYLCASSLVGGLAGAHGELFFGEGSRLTVL.

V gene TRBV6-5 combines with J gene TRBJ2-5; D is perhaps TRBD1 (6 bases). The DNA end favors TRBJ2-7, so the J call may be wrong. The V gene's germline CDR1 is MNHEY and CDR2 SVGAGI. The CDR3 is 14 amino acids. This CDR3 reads CASRTQGTAYEQYF. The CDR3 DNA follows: TGTGCCAGCAGGACCCAGGGGACCGCATACGAGCAGTACTTC.

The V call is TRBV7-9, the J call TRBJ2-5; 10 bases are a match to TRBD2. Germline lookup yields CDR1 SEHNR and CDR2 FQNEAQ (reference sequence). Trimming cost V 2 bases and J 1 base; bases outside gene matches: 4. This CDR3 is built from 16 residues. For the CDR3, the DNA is TGTGCCAGCAGCTTACTCAGCGGGAGGGTCCAAGAGACCCAGTACTTC. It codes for CASSLLSGRVQETQYF.

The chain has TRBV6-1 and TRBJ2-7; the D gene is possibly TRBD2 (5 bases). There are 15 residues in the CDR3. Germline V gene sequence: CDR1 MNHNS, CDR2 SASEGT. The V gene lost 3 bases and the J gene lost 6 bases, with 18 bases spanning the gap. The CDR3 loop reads CASSETSLIRGEQYF. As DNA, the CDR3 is TGTGCCAGCAGTGAGACCTCATTGATCCGGGGCGAGCAGTACTTC.

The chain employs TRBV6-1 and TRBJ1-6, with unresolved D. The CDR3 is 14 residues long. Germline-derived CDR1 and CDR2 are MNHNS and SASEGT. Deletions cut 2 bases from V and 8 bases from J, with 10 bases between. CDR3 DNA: TGTGCCAGCAGTGAACCGTCGGTGGATTCACCCCTCCACTTT. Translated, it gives CASSEPSVDSPLHF.

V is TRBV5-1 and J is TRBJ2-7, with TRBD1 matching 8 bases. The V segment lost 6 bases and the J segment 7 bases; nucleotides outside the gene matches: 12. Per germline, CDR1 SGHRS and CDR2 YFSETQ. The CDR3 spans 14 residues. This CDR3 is CASTPGGPFGEQYF. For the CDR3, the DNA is TGCGCCAGCACCCCAGGGGGCCCCTTCGGGGAGCAGTACTTC.

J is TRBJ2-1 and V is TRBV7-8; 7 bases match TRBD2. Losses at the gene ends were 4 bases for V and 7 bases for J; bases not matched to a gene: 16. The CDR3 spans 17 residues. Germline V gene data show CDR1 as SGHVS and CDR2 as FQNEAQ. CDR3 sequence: CASSSSVPRGSWNEQFF. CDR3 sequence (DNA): TGTGCCAGCAGCTCCTCGGTGCCGCGCGGGAGTTGGAATGAGCAGTTCTTC.

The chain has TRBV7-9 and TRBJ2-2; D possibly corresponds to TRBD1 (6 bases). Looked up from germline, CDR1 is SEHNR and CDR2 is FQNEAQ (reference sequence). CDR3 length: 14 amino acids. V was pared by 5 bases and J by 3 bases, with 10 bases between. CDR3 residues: CASSPGTYTGELFF. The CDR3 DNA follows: TGTGCCAGCAGCCCGGGGACATACACCGGGGAGCTGTTTTTT.

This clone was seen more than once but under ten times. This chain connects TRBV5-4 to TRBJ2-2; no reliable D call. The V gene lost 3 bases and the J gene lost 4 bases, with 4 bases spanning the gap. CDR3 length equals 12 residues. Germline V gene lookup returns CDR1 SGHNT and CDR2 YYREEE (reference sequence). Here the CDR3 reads CASSSSTGELFF. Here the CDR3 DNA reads TGTGCCAGCAGCTCGTCCACCGGGGAGCTGTTTTTT.

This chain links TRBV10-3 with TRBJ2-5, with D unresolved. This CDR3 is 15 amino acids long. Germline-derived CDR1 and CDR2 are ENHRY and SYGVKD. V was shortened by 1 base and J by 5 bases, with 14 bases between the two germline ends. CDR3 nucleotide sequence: TGTGCCATCAGTGAGTTGGCAGACAAAAGGGAGACCCAGTACTTC. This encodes CAISELADKRETQYF.

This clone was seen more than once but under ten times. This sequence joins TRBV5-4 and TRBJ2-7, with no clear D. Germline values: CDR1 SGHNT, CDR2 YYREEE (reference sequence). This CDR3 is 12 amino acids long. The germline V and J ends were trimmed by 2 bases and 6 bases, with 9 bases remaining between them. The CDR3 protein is CASSFSVLEQYF. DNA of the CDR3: TGTGCCAGCAGCTTTAGTGTCCTCGAGCAGTACTTC.

The CDR3 coding sequence is TGCGCCAGCAGCCCCCTCACTAGCGCAGAAGAGACCCAGTACTTC. It specifies CASSPLTSAEETQYF. The chain links TRBV5-1 to TRBJ2-5, with TRBD2 identical over 7 bases. After removal of 4 bases from V and 3 bases from J, the junction contained 9 bases not matched to a gene. Germline V gives CDR1 SGHRS, CDR2 YFSETQ. The CDR3 is 15 residues long.

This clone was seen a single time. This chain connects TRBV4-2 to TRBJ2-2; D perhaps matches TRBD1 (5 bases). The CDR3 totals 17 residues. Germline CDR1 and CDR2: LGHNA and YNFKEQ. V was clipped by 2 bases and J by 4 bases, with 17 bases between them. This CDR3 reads CASSQINYRTLTGELFF. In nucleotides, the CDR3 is TGTGCCAGCAGCCAAATCAACTACAGGACCCTCACCGGGGAGCTGTTTTTT.

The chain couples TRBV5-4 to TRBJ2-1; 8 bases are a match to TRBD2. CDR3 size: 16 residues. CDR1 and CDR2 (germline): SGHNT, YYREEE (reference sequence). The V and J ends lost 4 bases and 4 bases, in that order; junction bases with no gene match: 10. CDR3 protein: CASSHTGTRLYNEQFF. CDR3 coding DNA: TGTGCCAGCAGCCACACCGGGACTAGGCTGTACAATGAGCAGTTCTTC.

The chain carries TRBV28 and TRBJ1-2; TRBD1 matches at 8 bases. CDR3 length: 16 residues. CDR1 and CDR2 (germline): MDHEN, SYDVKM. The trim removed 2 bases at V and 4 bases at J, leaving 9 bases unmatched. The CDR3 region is CASSLRGTGGGYGYTF. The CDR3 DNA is TGTGCCAGCAGTTTAAGGGGAACAGGGGGAGGCTATGGCTACACCTTC.

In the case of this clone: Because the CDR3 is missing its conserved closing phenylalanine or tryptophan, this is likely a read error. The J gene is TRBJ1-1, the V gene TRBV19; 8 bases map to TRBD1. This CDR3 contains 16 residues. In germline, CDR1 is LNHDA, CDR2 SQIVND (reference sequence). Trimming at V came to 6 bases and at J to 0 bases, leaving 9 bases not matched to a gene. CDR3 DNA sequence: TGTGCCAGTAGCGACCGATACAGGGGGATGAACACTGAAGCTTTCCTT. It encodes CASSDRYRGMNTEAFL.

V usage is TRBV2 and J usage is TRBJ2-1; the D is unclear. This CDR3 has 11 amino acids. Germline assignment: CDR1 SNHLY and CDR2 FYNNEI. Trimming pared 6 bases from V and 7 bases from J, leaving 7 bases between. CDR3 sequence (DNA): TGTGCCAGCAGAGCTCTGAATGAGCAGTTCTTC. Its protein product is CASRALNEQFF. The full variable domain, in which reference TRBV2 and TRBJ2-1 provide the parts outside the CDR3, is EPEVTQTPSHQVTQMGQEVILRCVPISNHLYFYWYRQILGQKVEFLVSFYNNEISEKSEIFDDQFSVERPDGSNFTLKIRSTKLEDSAMYFCASRALNEQFFGPGTRLTVL.

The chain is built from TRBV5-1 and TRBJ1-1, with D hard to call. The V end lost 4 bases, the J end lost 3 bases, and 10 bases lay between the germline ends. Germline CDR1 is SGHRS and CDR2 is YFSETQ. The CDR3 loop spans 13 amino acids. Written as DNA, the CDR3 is TGCGCCAGCAGCGTCGAAGCTGACACTGAAGCTTTCTTT. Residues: CASSVEADTEAFF. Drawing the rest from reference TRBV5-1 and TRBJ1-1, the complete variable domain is KAGVTQTPRYLIKTRGQQVTLSCSPISGHRSVSWYQQTPGQGLQFLFEYFSETQRNKGNFPGRFSGRQFSNSRSEMNVSTLELGDSALYLCASSVEADTEAFFGQGTRLTVV.

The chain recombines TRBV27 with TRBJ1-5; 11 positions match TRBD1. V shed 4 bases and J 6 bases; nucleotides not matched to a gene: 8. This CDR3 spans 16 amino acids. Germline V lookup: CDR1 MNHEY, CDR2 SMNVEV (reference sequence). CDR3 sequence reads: CASSYADRGRTQPQHF. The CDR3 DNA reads TGTGCCAGCAGTTACGCGGACAGGGGGCGAACTCAGCCCCAGCATTTT.

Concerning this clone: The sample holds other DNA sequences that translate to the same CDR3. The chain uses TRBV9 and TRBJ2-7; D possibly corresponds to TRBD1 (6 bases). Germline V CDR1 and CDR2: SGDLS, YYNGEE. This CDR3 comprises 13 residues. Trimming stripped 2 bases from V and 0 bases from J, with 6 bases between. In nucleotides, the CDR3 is TGTGCCAGCAGCGTGGACAGCTCCTACGAGCAGTACTTC. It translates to CASSVDSSYEQYF.

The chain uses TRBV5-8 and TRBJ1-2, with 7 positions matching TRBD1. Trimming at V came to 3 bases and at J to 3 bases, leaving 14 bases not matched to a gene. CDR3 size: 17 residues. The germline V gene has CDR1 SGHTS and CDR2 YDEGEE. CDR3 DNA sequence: TGTGCCAGCAGCTCAAACCCGGGACAGAGGCAGTACTATGGCTACACCTTC. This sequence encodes CASSSNPGQRQYYGYTF.

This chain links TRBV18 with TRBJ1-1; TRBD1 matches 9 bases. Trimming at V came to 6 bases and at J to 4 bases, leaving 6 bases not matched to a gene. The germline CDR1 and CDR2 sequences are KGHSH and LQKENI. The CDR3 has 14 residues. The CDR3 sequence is CASSRDRDGTEAFF. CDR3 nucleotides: TGTGCCAGCTCGCGGGACAGGGACGGCACTGAAGCTTTCTTT. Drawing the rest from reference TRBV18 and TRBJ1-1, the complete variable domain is NAGVMQNPRHLVRRRGQEARLRCSPMKGHSHVYWYRQLPEEGLKFMVYLQKENIIDESGMPKERFSAEFPKEGPSILRIQQVVRGDSAAYFCASSRDRDGTEAFFGQGTRLTVV.

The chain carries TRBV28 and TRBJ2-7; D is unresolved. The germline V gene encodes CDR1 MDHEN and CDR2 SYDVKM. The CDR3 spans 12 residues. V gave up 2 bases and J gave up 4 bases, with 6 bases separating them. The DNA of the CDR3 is TGTGCCAGCAGTTTAATCCCTTACGAGCAGTACTTC. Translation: CASSLIPYEQYF.

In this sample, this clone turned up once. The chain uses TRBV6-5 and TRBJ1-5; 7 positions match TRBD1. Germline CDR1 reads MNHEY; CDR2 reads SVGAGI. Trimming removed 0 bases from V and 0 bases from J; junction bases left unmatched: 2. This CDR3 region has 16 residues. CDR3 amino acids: CASSYSRDSSNQPQHF. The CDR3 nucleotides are TGTGCCAGCAGTTACTCCCGGGACAGTAGCAATCAGCCCCAGCATTTT.

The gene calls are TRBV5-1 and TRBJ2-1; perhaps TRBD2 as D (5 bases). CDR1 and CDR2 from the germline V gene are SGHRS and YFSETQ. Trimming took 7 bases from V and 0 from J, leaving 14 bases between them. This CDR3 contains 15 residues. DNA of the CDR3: TGCGCCAGCGCGGGCGGAAGAGCCTCCTACAATGAGCAGTTCTTC. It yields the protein CASAGGRASYNEQFF.

The CDR3, as DNA: TGTGCCAGCAGCCTCCAAGGGGGATATGGCTACACCTTC. Residues: CASSLQGGYGYTF. The chain joins TRBV27 to TRBJ1-2; the D gene is possibly TRBD1 (6 bases). V lost 6 bases and J 5 bases, leaving 13 bases between the germline ends. There are 13 residues in the CDR3. The germline CDR1 and CDR2 sequences are MNHEY and SMNVEV (reference sequence).

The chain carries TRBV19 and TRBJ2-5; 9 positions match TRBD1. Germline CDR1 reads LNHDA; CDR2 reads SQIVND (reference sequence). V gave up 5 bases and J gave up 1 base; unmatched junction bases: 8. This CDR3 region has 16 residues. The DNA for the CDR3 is TGTGCCAGTAGTCCCCGGACAGGGGCCGTCCAAGAGACCCAGTACTTC. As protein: CASSPRTGAVQETQYF. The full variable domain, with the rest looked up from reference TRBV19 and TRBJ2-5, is DGGITQSPKYLFRKEGQNVTLSCEQNLNHDAMYWYRQDPGQGLRLIYYSQIVNDFQKGDIAEGYSVSREKKESFPLTVTSAQKNPTAFYLCASSPRTGAVQETQYFGPGTRLLVL.